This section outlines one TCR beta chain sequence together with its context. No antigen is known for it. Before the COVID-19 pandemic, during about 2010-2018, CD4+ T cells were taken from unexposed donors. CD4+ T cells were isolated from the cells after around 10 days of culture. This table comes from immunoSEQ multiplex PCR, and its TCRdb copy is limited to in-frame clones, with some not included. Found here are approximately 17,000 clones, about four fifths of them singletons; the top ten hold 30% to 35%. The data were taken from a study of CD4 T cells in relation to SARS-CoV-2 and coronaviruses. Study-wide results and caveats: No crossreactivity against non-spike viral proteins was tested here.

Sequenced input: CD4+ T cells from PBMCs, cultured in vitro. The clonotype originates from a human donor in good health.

The CDR3: CASSETPATNEKLFF. The DNA of the CDR3 is TGTGCCAGCAGCGAGACCCCCGCAACTAATGAAAAACTGTTTTTT. The genes are TRBV5-5 and TRBJ1-4; unclear D gene. The CDR3 spans 15 residues. CDR1 and CDR2 (germline): SGHKS, YYEKEE (reference sequence). Trimming took off 4 bases at V and 0 bases at J, with 10 bases between the two ends.